The sequence of this T cell receptor (beta chain) was determined in a study of identical twins. Findings and caveats of the study: Fewer insertions were carried by abundant cord blood beta clonotypes, but none was seen in memory repertoires. Excess twin sharing in beta out-of-frame sequences was weaker.

The V segment lost 6 bases and the J segment 4 bases; nucleotides outside the gene matches: 11. The CDR3 is 16 residues long. CDR1 is ENHRY, CDR2 SYGVKD, per germline. TCRdb re-analysed the 5' RACE reads in MiXCR, keeping a single row per CDR3 protein. Of around 1.7 million distinct CDR3 sequences in the sample, roughly 35% were seen once. A remark on this clonotype: The antigen remains unidentified.

Only healthy Caucasians were enrolled as donors. The chain links TRBV10-3 to TRBJ2-3; 9 bases match TRBD1. This TCR was sampled from a newborn girl in good health. Material for sequencing was cord blood. The CDR3 coding sequence is TGTGCCATCAGGTTTGGGGACAGGGTCGGATCAGATACGCAGTATTTT. This codes for CAIRFGDRVGSDTQYF.